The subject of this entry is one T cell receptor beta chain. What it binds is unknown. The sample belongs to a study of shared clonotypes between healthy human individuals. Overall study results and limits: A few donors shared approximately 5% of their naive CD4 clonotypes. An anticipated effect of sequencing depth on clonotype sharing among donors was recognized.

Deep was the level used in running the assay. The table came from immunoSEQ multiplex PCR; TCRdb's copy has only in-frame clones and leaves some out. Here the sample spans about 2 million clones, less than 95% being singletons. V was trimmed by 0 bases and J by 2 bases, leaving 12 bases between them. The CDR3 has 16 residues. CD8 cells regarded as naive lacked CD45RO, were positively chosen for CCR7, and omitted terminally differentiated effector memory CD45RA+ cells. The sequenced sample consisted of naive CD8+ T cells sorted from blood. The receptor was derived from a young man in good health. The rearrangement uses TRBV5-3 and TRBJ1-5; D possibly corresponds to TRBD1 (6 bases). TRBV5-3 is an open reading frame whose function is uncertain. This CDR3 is CARSLVQGQGNQPQHF. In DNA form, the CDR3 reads TGTGCCAGAAGCTTGGTGCAGGGGCAAGGCAATCAGCCCCAGCATTTT.